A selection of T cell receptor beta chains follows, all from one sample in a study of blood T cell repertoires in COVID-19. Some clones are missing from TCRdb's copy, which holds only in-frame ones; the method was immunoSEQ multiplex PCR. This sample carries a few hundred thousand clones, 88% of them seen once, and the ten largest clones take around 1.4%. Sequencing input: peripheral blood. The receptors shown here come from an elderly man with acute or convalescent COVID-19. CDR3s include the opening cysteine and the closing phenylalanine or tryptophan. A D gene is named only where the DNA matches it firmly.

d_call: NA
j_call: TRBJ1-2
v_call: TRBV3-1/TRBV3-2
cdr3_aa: CASSQDGLDGYTF
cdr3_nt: TGTGCCAGCAGCCAAGACGGTTTAGATGGCTACACCTTC

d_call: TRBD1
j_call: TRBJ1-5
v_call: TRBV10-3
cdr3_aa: CAISEVDRETSQPQHF
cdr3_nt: TGTGCCATCAGTGAGGTGGACAGGGAAACGAGTCAGCCCCAGCATTTT

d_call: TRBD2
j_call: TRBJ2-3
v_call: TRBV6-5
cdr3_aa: CASTIARTSSLGYF
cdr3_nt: TGTGCCAGCACCATCGCCAGGACTAGCAGTTTAGGGTATTTT

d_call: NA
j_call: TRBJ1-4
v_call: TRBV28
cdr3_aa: CASNTPGESTNEKLFF
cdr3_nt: TGTGCCAGCAATACGCCAGGGGAATCAACTAATGAAAAACTGTTTTTT

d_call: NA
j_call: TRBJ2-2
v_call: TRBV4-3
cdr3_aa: CASSQDVGTGELFF
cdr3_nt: TGCGCCAGCAGCCAAGATGTCGGCACCGGGGAGCTGTTTTTT

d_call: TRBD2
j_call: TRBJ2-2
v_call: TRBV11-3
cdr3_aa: CASSSRTSGKTGELFF
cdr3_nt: TGTGCCAGCAGCTCCAGGACTAGCGGGAAAACCGGGGAGCTGTTTTTT

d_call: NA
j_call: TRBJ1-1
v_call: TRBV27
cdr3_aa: CASSLWGGGTNTEAFF
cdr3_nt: TGTGCCAGCAGTTTATGGGGAGGGGGGACGAACACTGAAGCTTTCTTT

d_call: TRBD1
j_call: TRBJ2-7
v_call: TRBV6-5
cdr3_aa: CASSYTRTGRNEQYF
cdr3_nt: TGTGCCAGCAGTTACACCCGGACAGGGCGCAACGAGCAGTACTTC

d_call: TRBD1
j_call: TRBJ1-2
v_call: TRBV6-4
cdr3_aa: CASSVLGQGAQTF
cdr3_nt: TGTGCCAGCAGTGTATTGGGACAGGGGGCACAAACCTTC

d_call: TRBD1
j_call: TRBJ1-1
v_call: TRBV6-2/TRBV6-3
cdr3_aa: CASSHLTGAIAEAFF
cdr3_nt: TGTGCCAGCAGCCACCTGACAGGGGCCATCGCTGAAGCTTTCTTT

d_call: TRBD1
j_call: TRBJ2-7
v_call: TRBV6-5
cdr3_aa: CASSFRDRGYEQYF
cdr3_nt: TGTGCCAGCAGTTTCCGGGACAGGGGCTACGAGCAGTACTTC

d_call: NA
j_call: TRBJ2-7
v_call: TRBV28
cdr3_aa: CASSLGQGILLRERQYF
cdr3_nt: TGTGCCAGCAGTTTGGGGCAGGGGATCCTTCTACGAGAGAGGCAGTACTTC

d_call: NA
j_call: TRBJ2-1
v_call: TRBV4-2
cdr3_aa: CASSQEWAAEYNEQFF
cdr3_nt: TGTGCCAGCAGCCAAGAATGGGCAGCGGAATACAATGAGCAGTTCTTC

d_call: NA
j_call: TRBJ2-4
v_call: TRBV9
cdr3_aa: CASSALDSAGAKNIQYF
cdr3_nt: TGTGCCAGCAGCGCTCTGGACTCAGCAGGAGCCAAAAACATTCAGTACTTC

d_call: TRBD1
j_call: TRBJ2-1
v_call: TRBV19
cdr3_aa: CASSIPGTGVSEQFF
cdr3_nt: TGTGCCAGTAGTATACCAGGGACAGGGGTCAGTGAGCAGTTCTTC

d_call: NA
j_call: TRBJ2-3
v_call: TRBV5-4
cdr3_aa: CASSGGTSSTDTQYF
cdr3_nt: TGTGCCAGCAGCGGAGGGACCAGTAGCACAGATACGCAGTATTTT